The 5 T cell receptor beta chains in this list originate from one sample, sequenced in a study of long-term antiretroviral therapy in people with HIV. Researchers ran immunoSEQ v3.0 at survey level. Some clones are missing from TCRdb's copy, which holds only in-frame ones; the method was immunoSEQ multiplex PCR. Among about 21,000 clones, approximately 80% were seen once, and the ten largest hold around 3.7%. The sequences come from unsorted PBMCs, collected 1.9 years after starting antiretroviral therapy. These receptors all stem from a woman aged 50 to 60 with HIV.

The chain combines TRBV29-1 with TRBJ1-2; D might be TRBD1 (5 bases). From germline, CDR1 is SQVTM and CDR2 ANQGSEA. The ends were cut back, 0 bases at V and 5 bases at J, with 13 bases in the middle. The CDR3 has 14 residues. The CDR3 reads CSVEEGQTWYGYTF. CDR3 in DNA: TGCAGCGTTGAAGAGGGGCAGACTTGGTATGGCTACACCTTC.

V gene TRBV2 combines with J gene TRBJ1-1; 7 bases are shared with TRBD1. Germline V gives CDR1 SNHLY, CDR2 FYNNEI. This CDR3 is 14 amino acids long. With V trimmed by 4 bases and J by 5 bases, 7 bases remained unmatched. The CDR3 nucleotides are TGTGCCAGCAGTGCTATGACAGGGAGAACTGAAGCTTTCTTT. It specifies CASSAMTGRTEAFF.

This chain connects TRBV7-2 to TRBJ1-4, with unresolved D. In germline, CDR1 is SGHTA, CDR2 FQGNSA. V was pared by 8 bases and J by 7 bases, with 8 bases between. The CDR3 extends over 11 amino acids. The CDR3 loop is CASSAGEKLFF. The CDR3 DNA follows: TGTGCCAGCTCCGCGGGTGAAAAACTGTTTTTT.

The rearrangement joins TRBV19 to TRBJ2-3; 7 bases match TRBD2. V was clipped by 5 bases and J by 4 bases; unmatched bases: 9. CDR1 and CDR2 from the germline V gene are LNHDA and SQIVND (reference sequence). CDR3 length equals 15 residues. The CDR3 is CASSVGGSEADTQYF. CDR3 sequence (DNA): TGTGCCAGTAGTGTGGGGGGGAGTGAGGCAGATACGCAGTATTTT.

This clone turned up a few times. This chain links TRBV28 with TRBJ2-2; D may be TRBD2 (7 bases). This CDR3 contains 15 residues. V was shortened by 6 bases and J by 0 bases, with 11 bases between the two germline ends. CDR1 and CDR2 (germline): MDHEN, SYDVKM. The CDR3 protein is CASRGGGPNTGELFF. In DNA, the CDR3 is TGTGCCAGCAGGGGCGGGGGCCCGAACACCGGGGAGCTGTTTTTT.